This entry lists 5 T cell receptor beta chains sequenced from one sample in a study of post-analysis software for immune sequencing data. Study-level points and caveats: Controls showed lower frequencies than patients for five TRBV segments, and TRBV5-6, TRBV5-1 and TRBV20-1 were among these.

The TCR beta cDNA libraries carried unique molecular identifiers. MiXCR, applied by TCRdb to the PCR reads, yields one record per CDR3 protein. The sample has roughly 600,000 distinct CDR3 sequences; around 44% are singletons. Their target antigens are unknown. Sequencing was performed on blood. These receptors were taken from a girl between 5 and 17 years old with multiple sclerosis.

The chain links TRBV28 to TRBJ2-3, with TRBD1 as a possible D gene (5 bases). Per the germline V gene, CDR1 is MDHEN and CDR2 is SYDVKM. The CDR3 has 13 amino acids. V was clipped by 6 bases and J by 2 bases, with 9 bases between them. The CDR3 protein is CASSPDTTDTQYF. The DNA for the CDR3 is TGTGCCAGCAGCCCGGACACCACAGATACGCAGTATTTT.

The chain couples TRBV12-3 or TRBV12-4 to TRBJ2-7; tentative D call: TRBD1 (5 bases). The assigned J gene may be wrong: the sequence end matches TRBJ2-5 better. CDR3 length equals 16 residues. This CDR3 is CASSLVQVGLQETQYF. In DNA, the CDR3 is TGTGCCAGCAGTTTGGTACAGGTTGGGTTACAAGAGACCCAGTACTTC.

The rearrangement links TRBV11-2 to TRBJ2-1; 8 bases map to TRBD2. There are 14 residues in the CDR3. Germline assignment: CDR1 SGHAT and CDR2 FQNNGV. V was clipped by 1 base and J by 6 bases; unmatched bases: 2. Here the CDR3 DNA reads TGTGCCAGCAGCTTAGCACTAGCGGTCAATGAGCAGTTCTTC. It is translated as CASSLALAVNEQFF.

Comment on this clonotype: A much larger clone differs by one base, so this may be a read error. J is TRBJ2-7 and V is TRBV9, with 7 bases that match TRBD1. Looked up from germline, CDR1 is SGDLS and CDR2 is YYNGEE. This CDR3 is built from 15 residues. The CDR3 region has the DNA TGTGCCAGCAGCCCAACAGGGGCCAGCTCCTGCGAGCAGTACTTC. Translated: CASSPTGASSCEQYF.

In its sample, this clonotype was seen a few times. The gene calls are TRBV6-5 and TRBJ2-5; perhaps TRBD1 as D (6 bases). The better agreement between TRBJ2-7 and the DNA end casts doubt on the J call. The CDR3 contains 15 residues. CDR1 and CDR2 from the germline V gene are MNHEY and SVGAGI. The CDR3 reads CASRRTALGFGEQYF. CDR3 nucleotide sequence: TGTGCCAGCAGAAGGACAGCCCTCGGGTTTGGCGAGCAGTACTTC.